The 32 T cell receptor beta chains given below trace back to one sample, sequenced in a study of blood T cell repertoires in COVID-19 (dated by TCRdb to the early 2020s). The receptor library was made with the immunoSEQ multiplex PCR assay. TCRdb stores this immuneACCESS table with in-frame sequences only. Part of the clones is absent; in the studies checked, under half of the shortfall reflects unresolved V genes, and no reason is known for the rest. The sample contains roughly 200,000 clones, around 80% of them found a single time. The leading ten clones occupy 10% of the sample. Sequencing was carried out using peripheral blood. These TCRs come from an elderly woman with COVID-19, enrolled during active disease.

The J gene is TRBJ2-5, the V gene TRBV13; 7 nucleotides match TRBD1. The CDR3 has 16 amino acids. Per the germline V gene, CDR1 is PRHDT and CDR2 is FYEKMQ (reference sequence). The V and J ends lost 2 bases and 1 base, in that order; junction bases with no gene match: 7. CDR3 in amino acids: CASSLRGQRLQETQYF. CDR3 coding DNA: TGTGCCAGCAGCTTAAGGGGACAGCGGCTCCAAGAGACCCAGTACTTC.

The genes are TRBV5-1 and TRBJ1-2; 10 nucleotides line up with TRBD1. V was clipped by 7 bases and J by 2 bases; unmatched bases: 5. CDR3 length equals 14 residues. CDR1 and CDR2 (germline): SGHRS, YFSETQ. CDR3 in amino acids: CASAPGQGNYGYTF. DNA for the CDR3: TGCGCCAGCGCCCCGGGACAGGGGAACTATGGCTACACCTTC. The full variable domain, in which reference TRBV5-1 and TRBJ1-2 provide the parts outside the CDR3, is KAGVTQTPRYLIKTRGQQVTLSCSPISGHRSVSWYQQTPGQGLQFLFEYFSETQRNKGNFPGRFSGRQFSNSRSEMNVSTLELGDSALYLCASAPGQGNYGYTFGSGTRLTVV.

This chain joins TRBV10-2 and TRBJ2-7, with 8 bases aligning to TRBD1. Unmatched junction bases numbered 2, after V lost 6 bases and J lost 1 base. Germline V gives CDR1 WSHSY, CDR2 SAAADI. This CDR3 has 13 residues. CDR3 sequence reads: CASRGTGSYEQYV. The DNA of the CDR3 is TGCGCCAGCAGGGGGACAGGATCCTACGAGCAGTACGTC.

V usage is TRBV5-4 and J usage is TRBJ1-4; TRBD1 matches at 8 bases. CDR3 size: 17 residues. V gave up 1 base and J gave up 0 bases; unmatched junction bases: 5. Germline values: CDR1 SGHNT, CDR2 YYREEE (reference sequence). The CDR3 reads CASSLPGTGSTNEKLFF. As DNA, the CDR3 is TGTGCCAGCAGCTTGCCTGGGACAGGCTCAACTAATGAAAAACTGTTTTTT.

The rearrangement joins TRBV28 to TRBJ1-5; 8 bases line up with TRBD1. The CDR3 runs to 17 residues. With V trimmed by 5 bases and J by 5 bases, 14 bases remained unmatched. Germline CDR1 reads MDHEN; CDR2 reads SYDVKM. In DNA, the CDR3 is TGTGCCAGCAGTCTCCCCCGACAGGGGTGGATCGATCAGCCCCAGCATTTT. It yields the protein CASSLPRQGWIDQPQHF.

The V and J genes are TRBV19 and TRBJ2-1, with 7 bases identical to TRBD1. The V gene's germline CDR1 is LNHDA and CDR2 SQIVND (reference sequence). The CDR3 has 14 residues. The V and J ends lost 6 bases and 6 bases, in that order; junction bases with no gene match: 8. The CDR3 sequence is CASRRDRSSNEQFF. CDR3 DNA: TGTGCCAGTAGACGGGACAGATCAAGCAATGAGCAGTTCTTC.

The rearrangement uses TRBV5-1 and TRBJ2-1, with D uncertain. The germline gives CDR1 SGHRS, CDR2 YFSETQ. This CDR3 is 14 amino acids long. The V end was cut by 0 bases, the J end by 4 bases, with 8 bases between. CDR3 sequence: CASSLESPYNEQFF. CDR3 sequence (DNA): TGCGCCAGCAGCTTGGAATCCCCTTACAATGAGCAGTTCTTC. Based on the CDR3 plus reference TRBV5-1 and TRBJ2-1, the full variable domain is KAGVTQTPRYLIKTRGQQVTLSCSPISGHRSVSWYQQTPGQGLQFLFEYFSETQRNKGNFPGRFSGRQFSNSRSEMNVSTLELGDSALYLCASSLESPYNEQFFGPGTRLTVL.

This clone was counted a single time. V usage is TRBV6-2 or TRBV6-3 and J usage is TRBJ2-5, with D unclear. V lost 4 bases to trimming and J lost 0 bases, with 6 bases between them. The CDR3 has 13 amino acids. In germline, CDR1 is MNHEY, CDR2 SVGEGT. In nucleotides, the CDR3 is TGTGCCAGCAGTTCGCAGTACCAAGAGACCCAGTACTTC. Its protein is CASSSQYQETQYF.

The CDR3 nucleotides read TGTGCCAGTAGTATCAGGCAGGCAGGGAACACCGGGGAGCTGTTTTTT. Encoded protein: CASSIRQAGNTGELFF. The V gene is TRBV19, the J gene TRBJ2-2; no reliable D call. The CDR3 consists of 16 residues. Germline V gene sequence: CDR1 LNHDA, CDR2 SQIVND (reference sequence). The germline V and J ends were trimmed by 3 bases and 1 base, with 12 bases remaining between them.

This CDR3 is CASSQPTVNQPQHF. The CDR3 coding sequence is TGTGCCAGCAGCCAACCAACAGTGAATCAGCCCCAGCATTTT. J is TRBJ1-5 and V is TRBV4-2; D not resolved. The germline gives CDR1 LGHNA, CDR2 YNFKEQ. The CDR3 has 14 amino acids. V lost 2 bases, J lost 4 bases, and 9 bases lay in between.

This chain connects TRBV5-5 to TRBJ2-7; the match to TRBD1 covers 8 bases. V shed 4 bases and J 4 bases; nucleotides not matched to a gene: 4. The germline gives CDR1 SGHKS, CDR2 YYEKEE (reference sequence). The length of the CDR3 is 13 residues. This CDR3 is CASSPRQGYEQYF. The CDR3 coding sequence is TGTGCCAGCAGCCCGAGACAGGGGTACGAGCAGTACTTC.

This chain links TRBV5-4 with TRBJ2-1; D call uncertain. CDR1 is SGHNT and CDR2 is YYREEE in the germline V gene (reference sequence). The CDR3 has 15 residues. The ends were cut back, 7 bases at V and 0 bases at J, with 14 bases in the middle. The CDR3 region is CASGAVGNSYNEQFF. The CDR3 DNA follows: TGTGCCAGCGGAGCAGTGGGTAACTCCTACAATGAGCAGTTCTTC.

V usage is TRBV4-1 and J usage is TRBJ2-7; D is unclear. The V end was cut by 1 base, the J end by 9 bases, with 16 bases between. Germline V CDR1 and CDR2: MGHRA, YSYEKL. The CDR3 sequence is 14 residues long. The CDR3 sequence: CASSQAIGFLGQYF. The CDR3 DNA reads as TGCGCCAGCAGCCAAGCAATCGGGTTTCTGGGGCAGTACTTC.

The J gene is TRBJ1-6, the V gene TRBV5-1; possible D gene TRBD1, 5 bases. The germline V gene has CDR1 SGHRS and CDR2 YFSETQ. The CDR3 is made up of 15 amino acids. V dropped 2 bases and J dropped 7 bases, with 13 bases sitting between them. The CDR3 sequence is CASSFGGDLNSPLHF. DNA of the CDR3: TGCGCCAGCAGCTTCGGGGGGGACCTAAATTCACCCCTCCACTTT. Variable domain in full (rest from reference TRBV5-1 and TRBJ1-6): KAGVTQTPRYLIKTRGQQVTLSCSPISGHRSVSWYQQTPGQGLQFLFEYFSETQRNKGNFPGRFSGRQFSNSRSEMNVSTLELGDSALYLCASSFGGDLNSPLHFGNGTRLTVT.

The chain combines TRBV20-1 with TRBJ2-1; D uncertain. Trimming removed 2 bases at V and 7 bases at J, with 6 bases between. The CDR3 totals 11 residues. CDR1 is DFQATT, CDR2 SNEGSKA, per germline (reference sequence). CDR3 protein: CSARYRNEQFF. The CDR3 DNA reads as TGCAGTGCTAGATACCGGAATGAGCAGTTCTTC.

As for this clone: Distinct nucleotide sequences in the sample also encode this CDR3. Here the CDR3 DNA reads TGTGCCAGCAGCCTCAATCAGCCCCAGCATTTT. Its translation: CASSLNQPQHF. V is TRBV28 and J is TRBJ1-5, with D unresolved. Deletions cut 6 bases from V and 3 bases from J, with 3 bases between. The length of the CDR3 is 11 residues. Germline CDR1 MDHEN, CDR2 SYDVKM. Filled out from reference TRBV28 and TRBJ1-5, the complete variable domain reads DVKVTQSSRYLVKRTGEKVFLECVQDMDHENMFWYRQDPGLGLRLIYFSYDVKMKEKGDIPEGYSVSREKKERFSLILESASTNQTSMYLCASSLNQPQHFGDGTRLSIL.

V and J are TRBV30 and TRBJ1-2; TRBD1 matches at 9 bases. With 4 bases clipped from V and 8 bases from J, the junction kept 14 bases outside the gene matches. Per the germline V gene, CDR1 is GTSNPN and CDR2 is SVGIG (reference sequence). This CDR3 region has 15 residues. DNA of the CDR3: TGTGCCTGGACCACGCCCGGGACAGGGTTACGCGGCTACACCTTC. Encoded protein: CAWTTPGTGLRGYTF.

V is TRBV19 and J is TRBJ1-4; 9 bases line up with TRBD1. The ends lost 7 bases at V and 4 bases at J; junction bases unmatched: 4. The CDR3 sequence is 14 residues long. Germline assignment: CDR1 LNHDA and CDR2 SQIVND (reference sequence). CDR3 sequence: CASTPGQGNEKLFF. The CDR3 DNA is TGTGCCAGTACACCGGGACAGGGTAATGAAAAACTGTTTTTT.

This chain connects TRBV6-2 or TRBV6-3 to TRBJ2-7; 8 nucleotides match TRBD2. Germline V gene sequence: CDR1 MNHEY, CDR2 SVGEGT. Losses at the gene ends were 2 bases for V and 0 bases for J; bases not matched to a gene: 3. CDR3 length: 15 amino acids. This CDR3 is CASSYRRGDSYEQYV. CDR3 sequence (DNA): TGTGCCAGCAGTTACCGGCGGGGGGACTCCTACGAGCAGTACGTC.

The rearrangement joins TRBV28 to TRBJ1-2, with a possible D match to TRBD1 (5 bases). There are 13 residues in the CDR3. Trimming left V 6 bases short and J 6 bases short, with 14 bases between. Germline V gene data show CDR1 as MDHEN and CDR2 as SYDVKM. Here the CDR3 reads CASRVDMPNGYTF. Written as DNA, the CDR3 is TGTGCCAGCAGAGTGGACATGCCGAATGGCTACACCTTC.

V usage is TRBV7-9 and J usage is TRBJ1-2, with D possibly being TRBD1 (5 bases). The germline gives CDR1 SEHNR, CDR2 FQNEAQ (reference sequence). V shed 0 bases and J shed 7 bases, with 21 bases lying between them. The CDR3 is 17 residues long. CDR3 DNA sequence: TGTGCCAGCAGCTTAGCTGGGGGGTCAGAGGCGGAAGGTGGCTACACCTTC. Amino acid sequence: CASSLAGGSEAEGGYTF.

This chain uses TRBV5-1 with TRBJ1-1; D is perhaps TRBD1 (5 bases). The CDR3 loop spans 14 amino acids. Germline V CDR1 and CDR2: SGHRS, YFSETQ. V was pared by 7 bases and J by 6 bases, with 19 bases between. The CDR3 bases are TGCGCCAGCGGGGCTCGAGAGTCTAAGGCTGAAGCTTTCTTT. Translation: CASGARESKAEAFF.

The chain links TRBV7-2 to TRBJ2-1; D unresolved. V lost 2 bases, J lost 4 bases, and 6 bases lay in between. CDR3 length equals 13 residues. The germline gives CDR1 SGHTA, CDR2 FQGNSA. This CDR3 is CASSLISYNEQFF. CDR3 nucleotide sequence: TGTGCCAGCAGCTTAATTTCTTACAATGAGCAGTTCTTC.

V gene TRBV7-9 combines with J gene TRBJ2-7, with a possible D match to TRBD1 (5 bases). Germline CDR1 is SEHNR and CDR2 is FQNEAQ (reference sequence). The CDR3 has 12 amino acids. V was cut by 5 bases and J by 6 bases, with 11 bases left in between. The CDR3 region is CASSAPRGEQYV. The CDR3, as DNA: TGTGCCAGCAGCGCACCTAGGGGCGAGCAGTACGTC.

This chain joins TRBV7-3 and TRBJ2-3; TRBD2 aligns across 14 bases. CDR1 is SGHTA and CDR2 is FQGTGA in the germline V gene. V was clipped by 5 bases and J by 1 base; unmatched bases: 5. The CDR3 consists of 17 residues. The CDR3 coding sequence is TGTGCCAGCAGCCAGGGACTAGCGGGGGTCGGCACAGATACGCAGTATTTT. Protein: CASSQGLAGVGTDTQYF.

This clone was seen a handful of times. This CDR3 reads CASNPGQGQETQYF. The CDR3 DNA follows: TGTGCCAGCAATCCCGGGCAGGGACAAGAGACCCAGTACTTC. This sequence joins TRBV5-4 and TRBJ2-5, with a weak D call TRBD1 (5 bases). V lost 6 bases and J 2 bases, leaving 14 bases between the germline ends. The CDR3 contains 14 residues. Germline values: CDR1 SGHNT, CDR2 YYREEE (reference sequence).

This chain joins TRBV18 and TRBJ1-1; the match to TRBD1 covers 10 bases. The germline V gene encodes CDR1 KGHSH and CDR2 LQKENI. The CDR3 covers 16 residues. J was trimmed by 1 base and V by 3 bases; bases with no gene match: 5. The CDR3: CASSPGTGEGNTEAFF. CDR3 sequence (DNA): TGTGCCAGCTCACCCGGGACAGGGGAGGGGAACACTGAAGCTTTCTTT.

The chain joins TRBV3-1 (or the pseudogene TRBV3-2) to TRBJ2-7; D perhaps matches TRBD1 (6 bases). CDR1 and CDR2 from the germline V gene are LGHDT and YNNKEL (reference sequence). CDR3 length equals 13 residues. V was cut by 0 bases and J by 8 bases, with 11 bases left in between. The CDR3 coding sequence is TGTGCCAGCAGCCAAGAGGGTCAGGGGAAGCAGTACTTC. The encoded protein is CASSQEGQGKQYF.

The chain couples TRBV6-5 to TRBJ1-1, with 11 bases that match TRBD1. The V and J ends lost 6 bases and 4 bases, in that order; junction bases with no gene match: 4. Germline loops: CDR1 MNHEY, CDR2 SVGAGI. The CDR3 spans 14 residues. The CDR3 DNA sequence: TGTGCCAGCAGCGGCGGGACAGGGGGCACTGAAGCTTTCTTT. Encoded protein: CASSGGTGGTEAFF.

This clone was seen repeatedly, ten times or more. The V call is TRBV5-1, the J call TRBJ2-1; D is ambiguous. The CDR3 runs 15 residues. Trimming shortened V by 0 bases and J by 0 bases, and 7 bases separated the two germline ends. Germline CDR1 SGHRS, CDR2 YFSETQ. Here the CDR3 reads CASSLAESSYNEQFF. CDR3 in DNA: TGCGCCAGCAGCTTGGCGGAGAGCTCCTACAATGAGCAGTTCTTC.

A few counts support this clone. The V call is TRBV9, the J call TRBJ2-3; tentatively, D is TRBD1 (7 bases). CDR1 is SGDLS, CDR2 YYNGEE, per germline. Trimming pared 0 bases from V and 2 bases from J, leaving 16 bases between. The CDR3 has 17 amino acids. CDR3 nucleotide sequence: TGTGCCAGCAGCGTAGCGGAGGGGGCTTTGGCCACAGATACGCAGTATTTT. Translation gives CASSVAEGALATDTQYF.

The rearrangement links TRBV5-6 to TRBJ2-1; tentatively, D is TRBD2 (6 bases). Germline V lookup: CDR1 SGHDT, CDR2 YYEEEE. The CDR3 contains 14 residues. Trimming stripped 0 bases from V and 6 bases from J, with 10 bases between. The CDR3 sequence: CASSLAGGGNEQFF. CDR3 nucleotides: TGTGCCAGCAGCTTGGCCGGGGGAGGCAATGAGCAGTTCTTC.